These 8 T cell receptor beta chains were sequenced from one sample in a study of blood T cells in healthy people across ages. With a J-beta primer mix and a sample-barcoded 5' primer, a second PCR ran about 7 to 11 cycles. TCRdb itself ran the 5' RACE reads through MiXCR, one entry per CDR3 protein. Among some 780,000 distinct CDR3 sequences, about 56% were seen once, and the ten largest hold roughly 25%. Material: blood. Receptor source: a man aged 40-50 years in good health.

The chain has TRBV9 and TRBJ2-3; 10 nucleotides match TRBD2. Trimming took 0 bases from V and 6 from J; bases not matched to a gene: 4. The CDR3 runs 15 residues. Per germline, CDR1 SGDLS and CDR2 YYNGEE. CDR3 nucleotides: TGTGCCAGCAGCGTAGGTAGCGGGGGGTTGGATACGCAGTATTTT. The encoded protein is CASSVGSGGLDTQYF.

This chain links TRBV28 with TRBJ2-1; 16 positions match TRBD2. The CDR3 extends over 16 amino acids. The ends lost 6 bases at V and 9 bases at J; junction bases unmatched: 8. Germline V gene lookup returns CDR1 MDHEN and CDR2 SYDVKM. The CDR3 region is CASRSPGLAGGLEQFF. The CDR3, as DNA: TGTGCCAGCAGGTCGCCGGGACTAGCGGGAGGGCTTGAGCAGTTCTTC. The full variable domain, in which reference TRBV28 and TRBJ2-1 provide the parts outside the CDR3, is DVKVTQSSRYLVKRTGEKVFLECVQDMDHENMFWYRQDPGLGLRLIYFSYDVKMKEKGDIPEGYSVSREKKERFSLILESASTNQTSMYLCASRSPGLAGGLEQFFGPGTRLTVL.

This clonotype was detected a few times. The rearrangement links TRBV7-3 to TRBJ2-1; 7 bases align to TRBD2. Germline V gene sequence: CDR1 SGHTA, CDR2 FQGTGA. J gave up 7 bases and V 1 base, and 7 bases lay outside the gene matches. This CDR3 has 15 residues. CDR3 nucleotides: TGTGCCAGCAGCTTAAGACGAGCGGGACGGAATGAGCAGTTCTTC. Translated: CASSLRRAGRNEQFF.

At least ten counts were recorded for this clonotype. This rearrangement joins TRBV6-4 to TRBJ2-3; 11 bases fit TRBD2. This CDR3 comprises 16 residues. Germline values: CDR1 MRHNA, CDR2 SNTAGT. V lost 2 bases, J lost 5 bases, and 6 bases stayed unmatched. Here the CDR3 DNA reads TGTGCCAGCAGTGACACTAGCGGGAGAGGGGGAGATACGCAGTATTTT. Amino acid sequence: CASSDTSGRGGDTQYF.

This clonotype turned up a few times. The chain carries TRBV12-3 or TRBV12-4 and TRBJ1-4; possibly TRBD1 for D (5 bases). V lost 6 bases and J lost 7, with 15 bases in between. The CDR3 loop spans 14 amino acids. The chain's CDR3 is CASSGGTRVEKLFF. The CDR3 coding sequence is TGTGCCAGCAGCGGAGGGACCCGGGTTGAAAAACTGTTTTTT.

This clonotype has more than one count but fewer than ten. The chain combines TRBV27 with TRBJ2-5; 12 bases are a match to TRBD2. This CDR3 region has 12 residues. In germline, CDR1 is MNHEY, CDR2 SMNVEV (reference sequence). The ends lost 4 bases at V and 11 bases at J; junction bases unmatched: 2. CDR3 loop: CASSSLAGGQYF. In DNA, the CDR3 is TGTGCCAGCAGTTCTCTAGCGGGAGGGCAGTACTTC.

This chain joins TRBV5-1 and TRBJ2-7; possibly TRBD2 for D (5 bases). V dropped 0 bases and J dropped 3 bases, with 10 bases sitting between them. The CDR3 has 14 amino acids. The germline CDR1 and CDR2 sequences are SGHRS and YFSETQ. The CDR3 nucleotides are TGCGCCAGCAGCTTGGGACGGGATGACTACGAGCAGTACTTC. Translating it yields CASSLGRDDYEQYF.

This clonotype was observed a few times. The chain uses TRBV3-1 and TRBJ1-6, with D unclear. This CDR3 contains 15 residues. Germline V gene data show CDR1 as LGHDT and CDR2 as YNNKEL (reference sequence). Trimming cost V 0 bases and J 7 bases, with 10 bases left between them. The CDR3 nucleotides are TGTGCCAGCAGCCAAGAGGGAGGGCGCAATTCACCCCTCCACTTT. This encodes CASSQEGGRNSPLHF.